Presented here are 9 T cell receptor beta chains from one specimen sequenced in a study of blood T cell repertoires in COVID-19. The method was immunoSEQ multiplex PCR; TCRdb's version includes in-frame clones alone and lacks a portion of them. The table records hundreds of thousands of clones, about 87% of them present only once. Material for sequencing was peripheral blood. These receptor sequences come from a man between 65 and 85 years old with acute or convalescent COVID-19.

This chain joins TRBV18 and TRBJ1-3, with D perhaps TRBD1 (5 bases). This CDR3 has 15 residues. Germline V CDR1 and CDR2: KGHSH, LQKENI. V lost 6 bases and J 0 bases, leaving 12 bases between the germline ends. The CDR3 here is CASSQTVNSGNTIYF. Written as DNA, the CDR3 is TGTGCCAGCTCGCAGACAGTGAACTCTGGAAACACCATATATTTT.

With respect to this clone: Within the sample, other DNA sequences also encode this same CDR3. The genes are TRBV19 and TRBJ2-1; D may be TRBD1 (7 bases). The CDR3 has 15 residues. Trimming took 3 bases from V and 1 from J, leaving 10 bases between them. Germline V gene lookup returns CDR1 LNHDA and CDR2 SQIVND (reference sequence). The CDR3 reads CASSIAGGSYNEQFF. Here the CDR3 DNA reads TGTGCCAGTAGTATCGCAGGGGGGTCCTACAATGAGCAGTTCTTC.

The chain recombines TRBV7-6 with TRBJ2-3; no clear D gene. Germline V CDR1 and CDR2: SGHVS, FNYEAQ. The CDR3 is 15 amino acids. Trimming stripped 5 bases from V and 0 bases from J, with 12 bases between. CDR3 residues: CASSPDTSSTDTQYF. The CDR3 bases are TGTGCCAGCAGCCCAGACACCTCTAGCACAGATACGCAGTATTTT.

There are a few counts of this clone. The CDR3 loop is CASIKGGLEETQYF. The CDR3 nucleotides read TGTGCCAGCATAAAAGGGGGATTGGAAGAGACCCAGTACTTC. V is TRBV6-5 and J is TRBJ2-5, with D maybe TRBD1 (6 bases). The CDR3 is 14 residues long. From germline, CDR1 is MNHEY and CDR2 SVGAGI. V was trimmed by 7 bases and J by 3 bases, leaving 15 bases between them.

CDR3 region: CASSDRLAGGRETQYF. The CDR3 DNA sequence: TGTGCCAGCAGCGATCGACTAGCGGGGGGACGGGAGACCCAGTACTTC. The rearrangement links TRBV9 to TRBJ2-5, with 13 bases fitting TRBD2. The germline V gene encodes CDR1 SGDLS and CDR2 YYNGEE. V gave up 3 bases and J gave up 5 bases; unmatched junction bases: 7. The CDR3 has 16 amino acids.

This chain links TRBV3-1 (or the pseudogene TRBV3-2) with TRBJ1-6; 8 bases fit TRBD1. CDR1 and CDR2 from the germline V gene are LGHDT and YNNKEL (reference sequence). J gave up 7 bases and V 4 bases, and 6 bases lay outside the gene matches. The CDR3 has 15 residues. The CDR3 protein is CASSLLGQGNSPLHF. The CDR3 bases are TGTGCCAGCAGCCTACTTGGACAGGGAAATTCACCCCTCCACTTT.

This clone has just one count. The chain is built from TRBV30 and TRBJ2-5; TRBD1 agrees at 8 bases. The CDR3 has 15 amino acids. Per germline, CDR1 GTSNPN and CDR2 SVGIG (reference sequence). With 2 bases clipped from V and 1 base from J, the junction kept 6 bases outside the gene matches. This CDR3 reads CAWSLGTGPQETQYF. CDR3 bases: TGTGCCTGGAGTCTCGGGACAGGACCCCAAGAGACCCAGTACTTC.

This clone was observed once. Other DNA variants within this sample encode the same CDR3. The V and J genes are TRBV5-1 and TRBJ2-5, with D maybe TRBD1 (5 bases). The V and J ends lost 3 bases and 2 bases respectively, with 8 bases between them. The CDR3 has 13 residues. CDR1 and CDR2 from the germline V gene are SGHRS and YFSETQ. DNA for the CDR3: TGCGCCAGCAGCTCCGGACAACAAGAGACCCAGTACTTC. Amino acid sequence: CASSSGQQETQYF.

The rearrangement uses TRBV6-1 and TRBJ2-3, with 9 positions matching TRBD2. The V segment lost 4 bases and the J segment 2 bases; nucleotides outside the gene matches: 10. Germline V gene sequence: CDR1 MNHNS, CDR2 SASEGT. CDR3 length: 17 amino acids. The chain's CDR3 is CASSVSGTSSSTDTQYF. CDR3 nucleotide sequence: TGTGCCAGCAGTGTATCCGGGACTAGCTCCTCCACAGATACGCAGTATTTT.